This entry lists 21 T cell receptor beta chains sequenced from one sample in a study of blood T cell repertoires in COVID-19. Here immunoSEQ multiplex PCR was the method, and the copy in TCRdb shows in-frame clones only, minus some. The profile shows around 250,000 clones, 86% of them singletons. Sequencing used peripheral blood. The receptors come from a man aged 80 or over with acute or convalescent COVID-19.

CDR3 in DNA: TGTGCCAGCAGCCCTACAGCAGATACGCAGTATTTT. Amino acid sequence: CASSPTADTQYF. This chain links TRBV7-2 with TRBJ2-3; D gene unclear. Germline V CDR1 and CDR2: SGHTA, FQGNSA. This CDR3 is built from 12 residues. The V end was cut by 5 bases, the J end by 4 bases, with 7 bases between.

The CDR3 loop is CASGTGSPFKAFF. The CDR3 DNA sequence: TGTGCCAGCGGAACAGGTTCCCCTTTCAAAGCTTTCTTT. The rearrangement uses TRBV27 and TRBJ1-1, with D possibly TRBD1 on 5 matching bases. The CDR3 runs to 13 residues. V was clipped by 8 bases and J by 9 bases, with 19 bases between them. The germline V gene has CDR1 MNHEY and CDR2 SMNVEV (reference sequence).

The CDR3 protein is CASHGRLLSYNEQFF. The CDR3 coding sequence is TGTGCCAGCCATGGGAGACTCCTCTCCTACAATGAGCAGTTCTTC. The chain employs TRBV5-6 and TRBJ2-1; D perhaps matches TRBD2 (5 bases). CDR1 is SGHDT, CDR2 YYEEEE, per germline. Trimming removed 7 bases from V and 0 bases from J, with 14 bases in between. CDR3 size: 15 residues. The whole variable domain, remainder taken from reference TRBV5-6 and TRBJ2-1, is DAGVTQSPTHLIKTRGQQVTLRCSPKSGHDTVSWYQQALGQGPQFIFQYYEEEERQRGNFPDRFSGHQFPNYSSELNVNALLLGDSALYLCASHGRLLSYNEQFFGPGTRLTVL.

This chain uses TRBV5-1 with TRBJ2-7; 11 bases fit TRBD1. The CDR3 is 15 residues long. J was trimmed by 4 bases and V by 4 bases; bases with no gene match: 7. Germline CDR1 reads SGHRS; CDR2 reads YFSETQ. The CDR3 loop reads CASSISGTGGYEQYF. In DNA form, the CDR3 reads TGCGCCAGCAGCATCTCCGGGACAGGGGGATACGAGCAGTACTTC.

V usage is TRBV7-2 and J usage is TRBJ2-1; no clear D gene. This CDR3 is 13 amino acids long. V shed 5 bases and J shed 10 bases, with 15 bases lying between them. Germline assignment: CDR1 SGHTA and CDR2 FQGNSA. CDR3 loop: CASSPPEAVEQFF. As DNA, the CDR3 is TGTGCCAGCAGCCCACCCGAGGCCGTGGAGCAGTTCTTC.

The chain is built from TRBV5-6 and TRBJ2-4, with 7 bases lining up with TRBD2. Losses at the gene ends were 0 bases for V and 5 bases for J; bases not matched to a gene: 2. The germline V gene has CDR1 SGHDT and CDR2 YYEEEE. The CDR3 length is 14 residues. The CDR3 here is CASSLGSGQNIQYF. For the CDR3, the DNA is TGTGCCAGCAGCTTGGGTAGCGGGCAAAACATTCAGTACTTC.

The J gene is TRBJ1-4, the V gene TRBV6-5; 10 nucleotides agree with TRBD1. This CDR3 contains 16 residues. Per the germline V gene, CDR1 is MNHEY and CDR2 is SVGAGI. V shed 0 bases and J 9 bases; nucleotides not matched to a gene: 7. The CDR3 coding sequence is TGTGCCAGCAGTTACTCGGCGACAGGGGGCTTGCAAAAACTGTTTTTT. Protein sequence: CASSYSATGGLQKLFF.

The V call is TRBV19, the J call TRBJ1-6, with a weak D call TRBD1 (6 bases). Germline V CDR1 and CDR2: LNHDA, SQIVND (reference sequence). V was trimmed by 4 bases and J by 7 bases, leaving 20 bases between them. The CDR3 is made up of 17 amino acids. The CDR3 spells CASSKITGTNTNSPLHF. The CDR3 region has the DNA TGTGCCAGTAGTAAGATAACCGGGACAAATACGAATTCACCCCTCCACTTT.

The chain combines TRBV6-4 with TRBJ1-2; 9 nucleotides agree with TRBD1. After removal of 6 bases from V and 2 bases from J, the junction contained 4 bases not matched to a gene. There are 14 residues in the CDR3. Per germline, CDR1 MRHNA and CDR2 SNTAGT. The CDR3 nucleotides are TGTGCCAGCAGCCGGGACAGGGCGAACTATGGCTACACCTTC. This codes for CASSRDRANYGYTF.

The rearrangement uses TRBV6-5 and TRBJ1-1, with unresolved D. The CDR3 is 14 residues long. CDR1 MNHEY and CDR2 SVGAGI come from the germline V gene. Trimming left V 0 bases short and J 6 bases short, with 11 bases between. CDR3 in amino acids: CASSYSFTTAEAFF. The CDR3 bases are TGTGCCAGCAGTTACTCCTTCACCACGGCTGAAGCTTTCTTT.

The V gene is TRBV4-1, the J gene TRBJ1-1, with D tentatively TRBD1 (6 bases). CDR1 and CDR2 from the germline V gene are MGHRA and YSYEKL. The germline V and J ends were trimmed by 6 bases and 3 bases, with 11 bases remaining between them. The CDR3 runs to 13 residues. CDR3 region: CASRRQEDTEAFF. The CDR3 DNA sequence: TGCGCCAGCAGGCGACAGGAGGACACTGAAGCTTTCTTT.

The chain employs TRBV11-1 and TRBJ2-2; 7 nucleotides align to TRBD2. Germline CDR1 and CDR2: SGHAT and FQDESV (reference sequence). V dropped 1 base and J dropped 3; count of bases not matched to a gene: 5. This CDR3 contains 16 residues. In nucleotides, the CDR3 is TGTGCCAGCAGCTTAGAGGGAGGGATGGACACCGGGGAGCTGTTTTTT. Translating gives CASSLEGGMDTGELFF.

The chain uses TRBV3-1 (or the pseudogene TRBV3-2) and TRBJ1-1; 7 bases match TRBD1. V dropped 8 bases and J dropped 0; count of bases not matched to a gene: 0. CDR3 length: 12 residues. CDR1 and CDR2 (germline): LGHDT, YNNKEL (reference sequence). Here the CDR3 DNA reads TGTGCCAGCGGGACAGTGAACACTGAAGCTTTCTTT. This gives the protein CASGTVNTEAFF.

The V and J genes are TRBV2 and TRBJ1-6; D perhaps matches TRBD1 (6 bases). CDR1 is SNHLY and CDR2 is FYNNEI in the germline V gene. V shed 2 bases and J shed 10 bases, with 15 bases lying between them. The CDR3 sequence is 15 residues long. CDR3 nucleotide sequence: TGTGCCAGCAGTGAACTGGCAGGGGTAGGATCACCCCTCCACTTT. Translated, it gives CASSELAGVGSPLHF.

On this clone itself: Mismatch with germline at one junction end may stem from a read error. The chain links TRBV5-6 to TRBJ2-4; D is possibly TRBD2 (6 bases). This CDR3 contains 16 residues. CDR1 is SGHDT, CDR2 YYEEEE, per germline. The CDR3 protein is CASTLSEGEGKNIQYF. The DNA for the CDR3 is TGTGCCAGCACCTTGTCGGAGGGAGAGGGCAAAAACATTCAGTACTTC.

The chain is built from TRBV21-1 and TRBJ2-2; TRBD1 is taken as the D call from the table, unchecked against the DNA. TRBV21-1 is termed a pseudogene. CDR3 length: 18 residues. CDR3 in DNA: TGTGCCAGCAGCAAAATTAGCCACAGGGGATTTCACACCGGGGAGCTGTTTTTT. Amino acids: CASSKISHRGFHTGELFF.

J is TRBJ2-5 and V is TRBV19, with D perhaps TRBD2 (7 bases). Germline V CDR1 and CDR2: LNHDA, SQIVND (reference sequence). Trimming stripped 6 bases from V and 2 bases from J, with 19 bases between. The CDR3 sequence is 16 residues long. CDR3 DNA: TGTGCCAGTAGCCAAACGGGGGGCGCGTCACAAGAGACCCAGTACTTC. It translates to CASSQTGGASQETQYF.

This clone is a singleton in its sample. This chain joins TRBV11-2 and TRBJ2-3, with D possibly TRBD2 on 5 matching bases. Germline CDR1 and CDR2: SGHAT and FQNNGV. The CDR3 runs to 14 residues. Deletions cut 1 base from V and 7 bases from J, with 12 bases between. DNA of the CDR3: TGTGCCAGCAGCTTAGGGACTGAAGGAAATACGCAGTATTTT. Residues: CASSLGTEGNTQYF.

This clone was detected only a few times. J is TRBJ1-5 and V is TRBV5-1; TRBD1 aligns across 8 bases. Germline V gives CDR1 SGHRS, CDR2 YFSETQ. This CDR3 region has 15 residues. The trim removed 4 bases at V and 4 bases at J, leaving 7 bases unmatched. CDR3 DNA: TGCGCCAGCAGCCTTGGACAGGGCGGAAATCAGCCCCAGCATTTT. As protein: CASSLGQGGNQPQHF.

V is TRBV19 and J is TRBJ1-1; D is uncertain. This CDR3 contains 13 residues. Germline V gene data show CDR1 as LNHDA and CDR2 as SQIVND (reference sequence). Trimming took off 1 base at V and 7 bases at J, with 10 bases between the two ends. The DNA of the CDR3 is TGTGCCAGTAGTATAGCGAGGAACCGTGAAGCTTTCTTT. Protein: CASSIARNREAFF.

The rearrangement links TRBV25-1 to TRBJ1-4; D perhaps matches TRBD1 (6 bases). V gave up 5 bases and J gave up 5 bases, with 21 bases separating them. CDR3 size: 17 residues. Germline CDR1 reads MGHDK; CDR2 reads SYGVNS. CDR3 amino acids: CASSPRLGAGENEKLFF. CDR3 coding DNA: TGTGCCAGCAGTCCCCGCCTTGGGGCAGGGGAGAATGAAAAACTGTTTTTT.